Listed here are 12 T cell receptor beta chains from one sample, sequenced in a study of T-cell reconstitution after alpha-beta-depleted transplantation in children. Using unique molecular identifiers, the investigators prepared the TCRbeta library. TCRdb itself ran the PCR reads through MiXCR, one entry per CDR3 protein. Among more than 120,000 distinct CDR3 sequences listed, 8% to 10% were seen once. Sequencing was performed on PBMCs, mostly from graft donor cells, taken 180 days after TCRalphabeta/CD19-depleted stem cell transplant. The source of these receptors is a female patient aged 2-15 years who had a stem cell transplant for congenital amegakaryocytic thrombocytopenia, so the T cells may come from the graft donor.

J is TRBJ1-1 and V is TRBV6-1; D is perhaps TRBD1 (5 bases). Germline-derived CDR1 and CDR2 are MNHNS and SASEGT. Trimming pared 7 bases from V and 4 bases from J, leaving 13 bases between. This CDR3 spans 13 amino acids. The CDR3 nucleotides are TGTGCCAGCACCCGGCCGGGGGGCACTGAAGCTTTCTTT. Protein product: CASTRPGGTEAFF.

Many counts were recorded for this clonotype. V is TRBV14 and J is TRBJ2-7, with no clear D. The V gene lost 0 bases and the J gene lost 1 base, with 10 bases spanning the gap. Germline assignment: CDR1 SGHDN and CDR2 FVKESK. The CDR3 totals 15 residues. The CDR3 nucleotides are TGTGCCAGCAGCCAAGATCTCGCCAGATCCTACGAGCAGTACTTC. Translated: CASSQDLARSYEQYF.

This clonotype was counted between two and nine times. The chain combines TRBV5-1 with TRBJ2-3, with D perhaps being TRBD1 or TRBD2 (5 bases each). Germline-derived CDR1 and CDR2 are SGHRS and YFSETQ. There are 18 residues in the CDR3. Trimming left V 0 bases short and J 7 bases short, with 24 bases between. The CDR3 nucleotides are TGCGCCAGCAGCTTGGGCGGGCAGGGCCCAATATCATCTTATACGCAGTATTTT. This translates into CASSLGGQGPISSYTQYF. The full variable domain, completed using reference TRBV5-1 and TRBJ2-3, is KAGVTQTPRYLIKTRGQQVTLSCSPISGHRSVSWYQQTPGQGLQFLFEYFSETQRNKGNFPGRFSGRQFSNSRSEMNVSTLELGDSALYLCASSLGGQGPISSYTQYFGPGTRLTVL.

This clonotype was observed at least ten times. In DNA form, the CDR3 reads TGTGCCAGCAGCCCGCCGGGGAAAACTGGAAACACCATATATTTT. It is translated as CASSPPGKTGNTIYF. The chain links TRBV7-2 to TRBJ1-3; D remains ambiguous. The CDR3 is 15 residues long. Germline V lookup: CDR1 SGHTA, CDR2 FQGNSA. V was clipped by 5 bases and J by 2 bases, with 13 bases between them. The variable domain in full, with the rest retrieved from reference TRBV7-2 and TRBJ1-3, is GAGVSQSPSNKVTEKGKDVELRCDPISGHTALYWYRQSLGQGLEFLIYFQGNSAPDKSGLPSDRFSAERTGGSVSTLTIQRTQQEDSAVYLCASSPPGKTGNTIYFGEGSWLTVV.

This clonotype was detected ten times or more. V usage is TRBV21-1 and J usage is TRBJ2-1; the tabulated D call, TRBD2, remains unverified against the DNA. TRBV21-1 is termed a pseudogene. This CDR3 region has 17 residues. CDR3 amino acids: CASSKGAGPPRGNEQFF. The DNA of the CDR3 is TGTGCCAGCAGCAAAGGGGCGGGCCCCCCTAGGGGCAATGAGCAGTTCTTC.

For the CDR3, the DNA is TGTGCCAGCCGCCCTCAGCGGTCCTACGAGCAGTACTTC. Translating it yields CASRPQRSYEQYF. The chain uses TRBV5-5 and TRBJ2-7; D possibly corresponds to TRBD2 (5 bases). This CDR3 region has 13 residues. The germline V and J ends were trimmed by 7 bases and 1 base, with 12 bases remaining between them. Germline assignment: CDR1 SGHKS and CDR2 YYEKEE (reference sequence).

This clonotype has ten or more counts. The chain has TRBV12-3 or TRBV12-4 and TRBJ1-1; D is unclear. There are 13 residues in the CDR3. V lost 3 bases, J lost 5 bases, and 10 bases lay in between. This chain's CDR3 is CASSFGDVTEAFF. CDR3 DNA: TGTGCCAGCAGTTTCGGGGATGTGACTGAAGCTTTCTTT.

The sample holds many counts of this clonotype. The chain has TRBV20-1 and TRBJ2-3; D may be TRBD1 (5 bases). Per germline, CDR1 DFQATT and CDR2 SNEGSKA (reference sequence). The CDR3 extends over 12 amino acids. The CDR3 coding sequence is TGCACCCCCAGGGAACACACAGATACGCAGTATTTT. Translation: CTPREHTDTQYF.

This clonotype was counted at least ten times. The chain uses TRBV20-1 and TRBJ2-2; 8 positions agree with TRBD2. CDR1 is DFQATT and CDR2 is SNEGSKA in the germline V gene (reference sequence). Trimming at V came to 1 base and at J to 1 base, leaving 14 bases not matched to a gene. The CDR3 extends over 19 amino acids. CDR3 in amino acids: CSARGWRIAGKWNTGELFF. CDR3 sequence (DNA): TGCAGTGCTAGAGGGTGGAGGATAGCGGGGAAATGGAACACCGGGGAGCTGTTTTTT.

This clonotype was picked up one time. A single base separates this from a much larger clone, so it may be a read error. This chain connects TRBV5-1 to TRBJ2-2, with TRBD1 matching 7 bases. Germline V gives CDR1 SGHRS, CDR2 YFSETQ. This CDR3 region has 14 residues. CDR3 residues: CASSVQTGSGDLFF. The CDR3 bases are TGCGCCAGCAGCGTGCAGACAGGGTCCGGGGACCTGTTTTTT.

This clonotype was seen a handful of times. V and J are TRBV24-1 and TRBJ2-1, with 10 bases lining up with TRBD1. The CDR3 extends over 19 amino acids. CDR1 and CDR2 (germline): KGHDR, SFDVKD. Trimming took 4 bases from V and 4 from J; bases not matched to a gene: 15. CDR3 region: CATSDVGTGVSGNYNEQFF. Here the CDR3 DNA reads TGTGCCACCAGTGACGTCGGGACAGGGGTTAGCGGTAATTACAATGAGCAGTTCTTC.

In its sample, this clonotype was seen many times. The chain joins TRBV10-3 to TRBJ1-1; the match to TRBD1 covers 8 bases. This CDR3 is 17 amino acids long. Trimming at V came to 3 bases and at J to 11 bases, leaving 20 bases not matched to a gene. Germline V lookup: CDR1 ENHRY, CDR2 SYGVKD. The CDR3 sequence is CAISESPTMTGEGMAFF. The CDR3 DNA reads TGTGCCATCAGTGAATCGCCGACTATGACAGGGGAGGGTATGGCTTTCTTT.